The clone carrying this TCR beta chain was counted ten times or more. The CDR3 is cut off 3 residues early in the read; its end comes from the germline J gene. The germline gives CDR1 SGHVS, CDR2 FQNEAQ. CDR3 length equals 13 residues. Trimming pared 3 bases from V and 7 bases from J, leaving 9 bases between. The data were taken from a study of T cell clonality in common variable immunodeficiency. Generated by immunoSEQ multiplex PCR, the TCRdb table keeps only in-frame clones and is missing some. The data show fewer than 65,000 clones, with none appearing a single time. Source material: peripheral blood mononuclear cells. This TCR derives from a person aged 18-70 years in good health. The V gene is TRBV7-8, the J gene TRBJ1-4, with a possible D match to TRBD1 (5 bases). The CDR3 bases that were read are TGTGCCAGCAGCTTGGGGCGGGGTGAAAAA. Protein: CASSLGRGEK. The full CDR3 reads CASSLGRGEKLFF.